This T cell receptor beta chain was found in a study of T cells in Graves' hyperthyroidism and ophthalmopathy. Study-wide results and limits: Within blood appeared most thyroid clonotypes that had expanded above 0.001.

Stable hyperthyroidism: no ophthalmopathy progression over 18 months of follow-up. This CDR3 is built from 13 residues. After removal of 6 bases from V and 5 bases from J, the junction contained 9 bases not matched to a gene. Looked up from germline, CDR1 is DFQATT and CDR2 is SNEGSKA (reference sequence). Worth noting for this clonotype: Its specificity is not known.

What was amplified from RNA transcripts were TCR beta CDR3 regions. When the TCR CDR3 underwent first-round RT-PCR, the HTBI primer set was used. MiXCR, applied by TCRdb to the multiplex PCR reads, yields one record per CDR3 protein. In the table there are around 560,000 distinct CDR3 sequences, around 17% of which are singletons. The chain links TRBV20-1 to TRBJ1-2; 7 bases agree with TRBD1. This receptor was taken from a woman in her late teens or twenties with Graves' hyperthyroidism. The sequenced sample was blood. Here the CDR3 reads CSAFTGTVYGYTF. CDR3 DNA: TGCAGTGCCTTTACCGGGACAGTGTATGGCTACACCTTC.